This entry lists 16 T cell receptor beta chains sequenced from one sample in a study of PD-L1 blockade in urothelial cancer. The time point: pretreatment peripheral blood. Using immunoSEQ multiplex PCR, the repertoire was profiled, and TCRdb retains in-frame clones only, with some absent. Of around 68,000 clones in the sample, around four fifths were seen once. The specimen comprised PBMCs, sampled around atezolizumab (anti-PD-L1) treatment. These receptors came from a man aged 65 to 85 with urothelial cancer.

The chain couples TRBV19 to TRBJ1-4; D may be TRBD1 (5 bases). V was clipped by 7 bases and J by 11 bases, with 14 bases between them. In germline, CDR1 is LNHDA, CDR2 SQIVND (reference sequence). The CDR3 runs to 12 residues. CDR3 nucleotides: TGTGCCAGTAATGGCAGGCGGGACAAACTGTTTTTT. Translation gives CASNGRRDKLFF.

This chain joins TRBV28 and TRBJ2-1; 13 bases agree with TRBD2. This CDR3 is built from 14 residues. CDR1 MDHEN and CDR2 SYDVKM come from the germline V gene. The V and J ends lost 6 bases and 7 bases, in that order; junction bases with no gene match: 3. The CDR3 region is CASRRTSGRNEQFF. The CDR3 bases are TGTGCCAGCAGGAGGACTAGCGGGAGAAATGAGCAGTTCTTC.

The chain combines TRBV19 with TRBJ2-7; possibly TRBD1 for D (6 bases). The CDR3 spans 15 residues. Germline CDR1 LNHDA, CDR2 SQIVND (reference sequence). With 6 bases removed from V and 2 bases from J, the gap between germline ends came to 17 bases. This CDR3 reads CASRPNRDTTYEQYF. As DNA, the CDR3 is TGTGCCAGTAGACCCAACCGGGACACGACCTACGAGCAGTACTTC.

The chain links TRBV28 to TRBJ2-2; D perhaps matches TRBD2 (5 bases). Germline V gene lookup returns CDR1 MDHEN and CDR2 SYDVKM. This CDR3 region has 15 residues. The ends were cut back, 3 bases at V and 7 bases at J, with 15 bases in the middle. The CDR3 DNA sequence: TGTGCCAGCAGTTTGAACGTCGGGAAGGACGGGGAGCTGTTTTTT. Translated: CASSLNVGKDGELFF.

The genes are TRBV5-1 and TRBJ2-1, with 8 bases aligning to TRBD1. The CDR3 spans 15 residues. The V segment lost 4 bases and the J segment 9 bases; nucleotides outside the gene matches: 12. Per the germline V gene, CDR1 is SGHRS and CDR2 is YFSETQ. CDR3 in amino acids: CASSPPGTGRSEQFF. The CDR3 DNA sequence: TGCGCCAGCAGCCCCCCGGGGACAGGTCGCAGTGAGCAGTTCTTC.

As DNA, the CDR3 is TGTGCCAGTAGTATTTCTGGGGCCCAAGAGACCCAGTACTTC. Translated: CASSISGAQETQYF. The chain joins TRBV19 to TRBJ2-5; D is possibly TRBD1 (5 bases). V lost 3 bases, J lost 1 base, and 9 bases lay in between. The CDR3 is made up of 14 amino acids. Germline loops: CDR1 LNHDA, CDR2 SQIVND (reference sequence).

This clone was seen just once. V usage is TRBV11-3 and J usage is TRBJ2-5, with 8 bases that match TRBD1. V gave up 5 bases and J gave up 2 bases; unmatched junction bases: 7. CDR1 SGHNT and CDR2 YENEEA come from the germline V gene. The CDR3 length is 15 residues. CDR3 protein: CASSQGGTGQETQYF. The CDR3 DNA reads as TGTGCCAGCAGCCAAGGTGGGACAGGACAAGAGACCCAGTACTTC.

The CDR3 DNA follows: TGTGCCAGCAGCGTAGGCAGGGGGGCCTACAATGAGCAGTTCTTC. Its protein is CASSVGRGAYNEQFF. The chain is built from TRBV9 and TRBJ2-1; possibly TRBD1 for D (7 bases). Germline values: CDR1 SGDLS, CDR2 YYNGEE. Trimming shortened V by 0 bases and J by 2 bases, and 9 bases separated the two germline ends. This CDR3 spans 15 amino acids.

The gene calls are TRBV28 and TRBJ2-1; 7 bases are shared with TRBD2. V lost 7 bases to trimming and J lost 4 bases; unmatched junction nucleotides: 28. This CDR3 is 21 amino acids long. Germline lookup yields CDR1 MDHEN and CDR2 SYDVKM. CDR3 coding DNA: TGTGCCAGCAACCTAGCGGTCGGCAGCGCCTTTCGGACGGTGAATTACAATGAGCAGTTCTTC. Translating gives CASNLAVGSAFRTVNYNEQFF.

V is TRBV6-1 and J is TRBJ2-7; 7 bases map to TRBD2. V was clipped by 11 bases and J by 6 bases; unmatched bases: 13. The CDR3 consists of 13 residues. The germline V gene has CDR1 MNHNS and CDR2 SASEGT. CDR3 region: CAARAGERGEQYF. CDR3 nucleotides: TGTGCCGCTCGGGCGGGAGAGCGGGGCGAGCAGTACTTC.

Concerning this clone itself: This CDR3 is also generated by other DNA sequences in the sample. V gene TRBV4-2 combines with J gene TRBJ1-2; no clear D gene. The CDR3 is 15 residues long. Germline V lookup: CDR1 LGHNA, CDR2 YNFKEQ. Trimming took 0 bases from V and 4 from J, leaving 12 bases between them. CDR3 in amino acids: CASSQEEADGYGYTF. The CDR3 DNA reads TGTGCCAGCAGCCAAGAGGAGGCAGATGGCTATGGCTACACCTTC.

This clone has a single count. The chain's CDR3 is CASSHLQGPYEQYF. CDR3 in DNA: TGTGCCAGCAGCCACCTACAGGGACCCTACGAGCAGTACTTC. This rearrangement joins TRBV14 to TRBJ2-7; possible D gene TRBD1, 6 bases. This CDR3 has 14 amino acids. Germline V gives CDR1 SGHDN, CDR2 FVKESK. With 3 bases removed from V and 2 bases from J, the gap between germline ends came to 11 bases.

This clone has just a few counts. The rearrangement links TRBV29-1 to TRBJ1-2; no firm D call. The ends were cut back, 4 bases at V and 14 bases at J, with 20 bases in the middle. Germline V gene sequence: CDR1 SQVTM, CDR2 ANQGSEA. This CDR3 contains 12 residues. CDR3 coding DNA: TGCAGCGTTGCTTCGCGGACGGGGTTGAGTACCTTC. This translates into CSVASRTGLSTF. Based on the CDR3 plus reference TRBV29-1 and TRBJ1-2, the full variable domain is SAVISQKPSRDICQRGTSLTIQCQVDSQVTMMFWYRQQPGQSLTLIATANQGSEATYESGFVIDKFPISRPNLTFSTLTVSNMSPEDSSIYLCSVASRTGLSTFGSGTRLTVV.

The CDR3 spells CASSLAGDSQETQYF. CDR3 nucleotides: TGTGCCAGCAGCTTAGCTGGAGACAGTCAAGAGACCCAGTACTTC. The chain links TRBV7-2 to TRBJ2-5, with TRBD1 as a possible D gene (5 bases). The CDR3 sequence is 15 residues long. Germline V lookup: CDR1 SGHTA, CDR2 FQGNSA. V was clipped by 0 bases and J by 2 bases, with 10 bases between them.

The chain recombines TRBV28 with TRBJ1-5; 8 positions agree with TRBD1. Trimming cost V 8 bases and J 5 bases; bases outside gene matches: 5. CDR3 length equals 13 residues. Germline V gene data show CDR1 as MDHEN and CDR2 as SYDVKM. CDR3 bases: TGTGCCAGCCTTACAGGGGGAGATCAGCCCCAGCATTTT. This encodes CASLTGGDQPQHF.

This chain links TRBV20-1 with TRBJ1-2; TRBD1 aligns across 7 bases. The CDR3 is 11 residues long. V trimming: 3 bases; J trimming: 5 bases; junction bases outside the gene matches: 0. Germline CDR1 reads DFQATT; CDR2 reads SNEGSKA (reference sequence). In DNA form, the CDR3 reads TGCAGTGCTAGGACAGGGTATGGCTACACCTTC. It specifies CSARTGYGYTF.